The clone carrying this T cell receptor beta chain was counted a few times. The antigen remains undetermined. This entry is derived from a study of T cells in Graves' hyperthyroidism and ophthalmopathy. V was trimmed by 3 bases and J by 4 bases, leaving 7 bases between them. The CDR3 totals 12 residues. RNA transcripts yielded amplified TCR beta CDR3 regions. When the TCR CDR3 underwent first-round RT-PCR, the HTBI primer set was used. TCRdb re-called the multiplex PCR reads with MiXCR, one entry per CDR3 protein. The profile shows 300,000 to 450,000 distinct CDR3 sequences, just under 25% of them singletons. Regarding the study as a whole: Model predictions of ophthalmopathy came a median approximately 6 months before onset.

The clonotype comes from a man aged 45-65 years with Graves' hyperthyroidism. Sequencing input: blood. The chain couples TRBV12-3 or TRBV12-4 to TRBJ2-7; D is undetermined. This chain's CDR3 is CASSFSLYEQYF. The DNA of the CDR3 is TGTGCCAGCAGTTTTTCCCTATACGAGCAGTACTTC.